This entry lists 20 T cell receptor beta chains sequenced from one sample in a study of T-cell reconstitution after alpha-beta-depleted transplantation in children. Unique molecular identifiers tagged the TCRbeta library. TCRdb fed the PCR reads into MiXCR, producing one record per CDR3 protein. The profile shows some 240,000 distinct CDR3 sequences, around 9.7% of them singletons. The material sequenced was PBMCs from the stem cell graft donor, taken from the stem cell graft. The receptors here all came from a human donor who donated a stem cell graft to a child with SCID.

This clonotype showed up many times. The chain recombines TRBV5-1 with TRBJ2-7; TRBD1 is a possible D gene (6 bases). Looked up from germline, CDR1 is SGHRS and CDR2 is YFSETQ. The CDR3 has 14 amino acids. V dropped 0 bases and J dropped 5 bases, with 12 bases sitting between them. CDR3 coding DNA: TGCGCCAGCAGCTTGGCAGGGGTTGGGGACGAGCAGTACTTC. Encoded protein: CASSLAGVGDEQYF.

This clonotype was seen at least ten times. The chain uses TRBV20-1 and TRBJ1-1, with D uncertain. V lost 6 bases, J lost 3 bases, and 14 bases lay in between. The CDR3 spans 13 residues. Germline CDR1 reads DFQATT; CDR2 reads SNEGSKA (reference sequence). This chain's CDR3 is CSARNRAHTEAFF. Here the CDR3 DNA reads TGCAGTGCGAGAAATCGGGCCCACACTGAAGCTTTCTTT.

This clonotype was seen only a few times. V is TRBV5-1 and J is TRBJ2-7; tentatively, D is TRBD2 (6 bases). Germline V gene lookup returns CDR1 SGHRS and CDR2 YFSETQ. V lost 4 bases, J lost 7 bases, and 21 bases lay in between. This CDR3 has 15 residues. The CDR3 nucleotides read TGCGCCAGCAGCGCAACGACTACCGCGGAGGGGGAGCAGTACTTC. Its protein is CASSATTTAEGEQYF.

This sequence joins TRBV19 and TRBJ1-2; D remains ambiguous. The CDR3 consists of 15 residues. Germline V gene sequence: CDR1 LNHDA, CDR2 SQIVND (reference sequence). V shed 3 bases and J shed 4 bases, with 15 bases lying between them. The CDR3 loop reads CASSIGREHGYGYTF. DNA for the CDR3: TGTGCCAGTAGTATCGGTCGGGAGCACGGCTATGGCTACACCTTC.

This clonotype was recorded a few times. DNA for the CDR3: TGCGCCAGCAGCTCACAGGCGACGAACACCGGGGAGCTGTTTTTT. Translating it yields CASSSQATNTGELFF. The rearrangement uses TRBV5-1 and TRBJ2-2; D might be TRBD1 (5 bases). Trimming stripped 3 bases from V and 0 bases from J, with 9 bases between. This CDR3 is 15 amino acids long. Germline V gene lookup returns CDR1 SGHRS and CDR2 YFSETQ.

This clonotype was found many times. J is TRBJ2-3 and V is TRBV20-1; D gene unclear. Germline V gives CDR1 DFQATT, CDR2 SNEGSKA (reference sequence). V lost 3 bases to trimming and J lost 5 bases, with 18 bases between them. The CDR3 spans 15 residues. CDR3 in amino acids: CSASPLGGWGDTQYF. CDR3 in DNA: TGCAGTGCTAGCCCTCTGGGCGGCTGGGGAGATACGCAGTATTTT.

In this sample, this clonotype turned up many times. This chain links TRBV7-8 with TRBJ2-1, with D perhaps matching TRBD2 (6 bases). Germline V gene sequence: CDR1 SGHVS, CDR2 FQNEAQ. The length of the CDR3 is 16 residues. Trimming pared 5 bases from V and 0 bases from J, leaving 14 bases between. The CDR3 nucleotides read TGTGCCAGCAGCCCGGGGGTTTTAACCTCCTACAATGAGCAGTTCTTC. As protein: CASSPGVLTSYNEQFF.

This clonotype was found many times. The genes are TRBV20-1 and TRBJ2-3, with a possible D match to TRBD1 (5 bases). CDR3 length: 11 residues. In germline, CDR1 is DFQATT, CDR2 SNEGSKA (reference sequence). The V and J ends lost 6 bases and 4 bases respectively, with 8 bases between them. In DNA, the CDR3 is TGCAGTGCAGGGGCCCCAGATACGCAGTATTTT. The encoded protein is CSAGAPDTQYF.

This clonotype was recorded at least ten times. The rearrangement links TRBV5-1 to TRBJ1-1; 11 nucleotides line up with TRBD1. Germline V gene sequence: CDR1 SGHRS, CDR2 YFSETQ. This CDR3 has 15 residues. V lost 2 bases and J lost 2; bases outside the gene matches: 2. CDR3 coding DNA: TGCGCCAGCAGCTTCCGGACAGGGGGCAACACTGAAGCTTTCTTT. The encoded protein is CASSFRTGGNTEAFF.

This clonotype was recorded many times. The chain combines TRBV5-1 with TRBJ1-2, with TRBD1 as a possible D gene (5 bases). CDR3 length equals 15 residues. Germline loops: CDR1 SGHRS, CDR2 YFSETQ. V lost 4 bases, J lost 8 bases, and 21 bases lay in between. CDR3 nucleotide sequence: TGCGCCAGCAGCGGGGGGACGGCCCGGGAAGGAGGCTACACCTTC. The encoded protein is CASSGGTAREGGYTF.

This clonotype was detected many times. The CDR3 protein is CASSHPLAGGGNEQFF. CDR3 nucleotide sequence: TGCGCCAGCAGCCACCCGCTAGCGGGGGGAGGGAATGAGCAGTTCTTC. The chain uses TRBV4-1 and TRBJ2-1; TRBD2 matches 11 bases. V lost 3 bases to trimming and J lost 7 bases; unmatched junction nucleotides: 8. CDR3 length equals 16 residues. Looked up from germline, CDR1 is MGHRA and CDR2 is YSYEKL.

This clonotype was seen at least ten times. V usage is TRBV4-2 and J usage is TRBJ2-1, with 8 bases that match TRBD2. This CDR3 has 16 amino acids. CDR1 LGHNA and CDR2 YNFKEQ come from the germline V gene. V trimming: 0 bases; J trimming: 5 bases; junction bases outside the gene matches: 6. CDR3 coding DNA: TGTGCCAGCAGCCAAGACAAGCGGGGGAGAGACAATGAGCAGTTCTTC. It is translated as CASSQDKRGRDNEQFF.

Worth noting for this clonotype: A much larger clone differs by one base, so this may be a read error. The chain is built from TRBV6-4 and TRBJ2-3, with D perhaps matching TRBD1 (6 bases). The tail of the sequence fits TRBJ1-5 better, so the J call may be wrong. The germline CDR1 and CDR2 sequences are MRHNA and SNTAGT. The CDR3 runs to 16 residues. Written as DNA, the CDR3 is TGTGCCAGCAGGGGGGGTCGGGGGGGCGTCACAGATACGCAGCATTTT. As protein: CASRGGRGGVTDTQHF.

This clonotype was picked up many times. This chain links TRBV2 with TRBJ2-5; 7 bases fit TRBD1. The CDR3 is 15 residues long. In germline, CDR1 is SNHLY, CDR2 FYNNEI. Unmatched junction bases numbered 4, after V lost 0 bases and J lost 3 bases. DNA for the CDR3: TGTGCCAGCAGTGAAGCGCAGACAGGGAAAGAGACCCAGTACTTC. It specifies CASSEAQTGKETQYF.

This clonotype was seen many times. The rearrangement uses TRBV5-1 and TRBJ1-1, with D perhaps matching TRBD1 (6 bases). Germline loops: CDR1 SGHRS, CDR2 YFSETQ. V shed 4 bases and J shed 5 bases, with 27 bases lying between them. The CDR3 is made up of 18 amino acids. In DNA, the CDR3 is TGCGCCAGCAGCACCTCACAGGGAAGGGACCTCCGTGGTACTGAAGCTTTCTTT. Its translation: CASSTSQGRDLRGTEAFF. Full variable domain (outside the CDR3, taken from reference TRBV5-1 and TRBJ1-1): KAGVTQTPRYLIKTRGQQVTLSCSPISGHRSVSWYQQTPGQGLQFLFEYFSETQRNKGNFPGRFSGRQFSNSRSEMNVSTLELGDSALYLCASSTSQGRDLRGTEAFFGQGTRLTVV.

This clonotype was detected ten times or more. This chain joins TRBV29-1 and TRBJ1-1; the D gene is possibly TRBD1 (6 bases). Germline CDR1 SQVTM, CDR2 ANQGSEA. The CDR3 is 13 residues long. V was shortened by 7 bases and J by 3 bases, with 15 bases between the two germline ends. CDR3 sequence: CSAQQGSDTEAFF. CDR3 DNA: TGCAGCGCCCAACAGGGAAGTGACACTGAAGCTTTCTTT.

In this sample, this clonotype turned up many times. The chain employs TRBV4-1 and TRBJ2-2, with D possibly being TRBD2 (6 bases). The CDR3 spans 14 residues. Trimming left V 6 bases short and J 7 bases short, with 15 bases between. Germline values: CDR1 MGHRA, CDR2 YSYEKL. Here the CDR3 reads CASRPDGGNGELFF. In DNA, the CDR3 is TGCGCCAGCAGACCTGATGGGGGGAACGGGGAGCTGTTTTTT.

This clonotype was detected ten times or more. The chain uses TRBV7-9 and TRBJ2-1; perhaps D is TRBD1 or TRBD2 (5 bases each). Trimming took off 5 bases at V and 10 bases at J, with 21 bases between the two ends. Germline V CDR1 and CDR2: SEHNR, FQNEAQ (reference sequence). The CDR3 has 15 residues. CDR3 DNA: TGTGCCAGCAGCCGATCCGGGACCTACTCACCCGAGCAGTTCTTC. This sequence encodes CASSRSGTYSPEQFF.

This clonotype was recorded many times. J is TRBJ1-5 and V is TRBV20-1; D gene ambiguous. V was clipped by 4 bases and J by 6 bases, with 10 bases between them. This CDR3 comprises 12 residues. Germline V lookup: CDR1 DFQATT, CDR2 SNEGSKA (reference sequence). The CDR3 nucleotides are TGCAGTGCTATGGGGAGCGGTCAGCCCCAGCATTTT. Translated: CSAMGSGQPQHF.

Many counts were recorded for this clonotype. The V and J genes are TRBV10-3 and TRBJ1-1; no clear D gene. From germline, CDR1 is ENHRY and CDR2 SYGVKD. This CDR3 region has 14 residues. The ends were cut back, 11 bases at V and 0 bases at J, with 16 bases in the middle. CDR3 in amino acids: CAAARETLNTEAFF. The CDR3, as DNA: TGTGCCGCGGCCCGAGAGACGCTGAACACTGAAGCTTTCTTT.